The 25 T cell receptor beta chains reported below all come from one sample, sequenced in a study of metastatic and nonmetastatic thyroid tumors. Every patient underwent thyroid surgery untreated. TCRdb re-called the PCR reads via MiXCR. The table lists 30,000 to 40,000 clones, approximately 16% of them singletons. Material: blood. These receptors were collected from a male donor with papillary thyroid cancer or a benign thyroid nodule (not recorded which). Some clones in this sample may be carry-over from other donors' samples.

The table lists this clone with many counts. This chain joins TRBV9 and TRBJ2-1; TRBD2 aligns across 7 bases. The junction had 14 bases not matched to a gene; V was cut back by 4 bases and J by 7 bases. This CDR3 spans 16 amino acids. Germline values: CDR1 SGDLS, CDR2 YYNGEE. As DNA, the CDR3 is TGTGCCAGCAGCCCGATGGCTAGCGGAGGGAGGAATGAGCAGTTCTTC. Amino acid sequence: CASSPMASGGRNEQFF.

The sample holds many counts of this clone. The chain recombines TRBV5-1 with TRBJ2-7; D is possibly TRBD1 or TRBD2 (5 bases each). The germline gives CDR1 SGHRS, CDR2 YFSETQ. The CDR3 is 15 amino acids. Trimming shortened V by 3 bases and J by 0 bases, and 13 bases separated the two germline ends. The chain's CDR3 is CASSWGIPSSYEQYF. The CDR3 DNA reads TGCGCCAGCAGCTGGGGGATTCCGAGCTCCTACGAGCAGTACTTC.

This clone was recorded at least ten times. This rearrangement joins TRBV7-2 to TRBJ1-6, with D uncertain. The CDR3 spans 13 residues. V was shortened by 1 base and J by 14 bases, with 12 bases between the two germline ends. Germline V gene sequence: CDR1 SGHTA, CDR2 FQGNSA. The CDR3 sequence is CASSLGPVMALHF. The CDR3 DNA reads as TGTGCCAGCAGCTTAGGTCCGGTGATGGCCCTCCACTTT.

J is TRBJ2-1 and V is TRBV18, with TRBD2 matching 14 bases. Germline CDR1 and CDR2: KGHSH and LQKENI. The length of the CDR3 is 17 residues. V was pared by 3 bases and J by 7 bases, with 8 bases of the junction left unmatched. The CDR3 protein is CASSPPGTSGRENEQFF. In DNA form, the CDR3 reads TGTGCCAGCTCACCCCCCGGGACTAGCGGGAGAGAAAATGAGCAGTTCTTC.

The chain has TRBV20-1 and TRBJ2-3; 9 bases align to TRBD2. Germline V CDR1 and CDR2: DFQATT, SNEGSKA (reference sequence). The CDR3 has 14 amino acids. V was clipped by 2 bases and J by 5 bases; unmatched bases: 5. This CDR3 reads CSARKVLAGDTQYF. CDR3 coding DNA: TGCAGTGCTAGAAAGGTACTAGCGGGAGATACGCAGTATTTT.

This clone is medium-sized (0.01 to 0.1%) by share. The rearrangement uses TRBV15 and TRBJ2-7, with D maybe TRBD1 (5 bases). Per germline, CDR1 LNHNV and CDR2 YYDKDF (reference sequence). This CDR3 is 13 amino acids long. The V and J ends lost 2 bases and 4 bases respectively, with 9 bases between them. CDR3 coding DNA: TGTGCCACCAGCAGACCCCAGGGATACGAGCAGTACTTC. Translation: CATSRPQGYEQYF.

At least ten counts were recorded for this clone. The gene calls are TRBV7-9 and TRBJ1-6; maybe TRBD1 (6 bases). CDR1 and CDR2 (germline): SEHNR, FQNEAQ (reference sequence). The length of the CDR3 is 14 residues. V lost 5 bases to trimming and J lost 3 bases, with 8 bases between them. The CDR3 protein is CASSGQLYNSPLHF. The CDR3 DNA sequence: TGTGCCAGCAGCGGACAGCTCTATAATTCACCCCTCCACTTT.

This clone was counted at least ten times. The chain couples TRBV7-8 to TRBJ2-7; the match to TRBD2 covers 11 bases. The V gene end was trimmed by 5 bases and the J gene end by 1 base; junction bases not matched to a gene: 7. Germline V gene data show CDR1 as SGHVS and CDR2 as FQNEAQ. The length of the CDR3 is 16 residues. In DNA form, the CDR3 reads TGTGCCAGCAGCCCTACTAGACTAGCGGGATCCTACGAGCAGTACTTC. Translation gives CASSPTRLAGSYEQYF.

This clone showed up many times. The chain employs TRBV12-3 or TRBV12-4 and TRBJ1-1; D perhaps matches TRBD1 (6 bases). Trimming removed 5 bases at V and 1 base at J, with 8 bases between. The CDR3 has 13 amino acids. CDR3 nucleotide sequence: TGTGCCAGCAGTAGGACAGCGAACACTGAAGCTTTCTTT. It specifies CASSRTANTEAFF.

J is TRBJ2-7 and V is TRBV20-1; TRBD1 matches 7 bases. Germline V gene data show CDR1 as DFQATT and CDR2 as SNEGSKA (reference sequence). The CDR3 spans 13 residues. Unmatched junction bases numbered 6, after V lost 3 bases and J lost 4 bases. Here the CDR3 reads CSARGQIEYEQYF. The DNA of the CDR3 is TGCAGTGCTAGGGGACAGATAGAATACGAGCAGTACTTC.

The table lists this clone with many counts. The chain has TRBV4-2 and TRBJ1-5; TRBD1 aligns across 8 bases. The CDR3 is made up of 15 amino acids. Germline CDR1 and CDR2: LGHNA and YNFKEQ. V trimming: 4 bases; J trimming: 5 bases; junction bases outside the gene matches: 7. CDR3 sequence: CASSLRQGRDQPQHF. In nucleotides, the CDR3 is TGTGCCAGCAGCCTTAGACAGGGGAGGGATCAGCCCCAGCATTTT.

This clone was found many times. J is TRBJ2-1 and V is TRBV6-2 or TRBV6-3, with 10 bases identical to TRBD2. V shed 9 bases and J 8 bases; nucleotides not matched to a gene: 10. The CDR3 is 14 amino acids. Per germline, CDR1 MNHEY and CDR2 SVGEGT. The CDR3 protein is CASNLAGVPHEQFF. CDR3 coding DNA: TGTGCCAGTAATCTAGCGGGAGTACCCCATGAGCAGTTCTTC.

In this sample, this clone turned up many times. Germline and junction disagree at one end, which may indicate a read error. CDR3 nucleotides: TGTGCCAGCAGCCCCGGTCAGCCCTACAGTGAGCAGTTCTTC. It specifies CASSPGQPYSEQFF. V gene TRBV11-3 combines with J gene TRBJ2-1; no clear D. Germline CDR1 is SGHNT and CDR2 is YENEEA. The CDR3 spans 14 residues.

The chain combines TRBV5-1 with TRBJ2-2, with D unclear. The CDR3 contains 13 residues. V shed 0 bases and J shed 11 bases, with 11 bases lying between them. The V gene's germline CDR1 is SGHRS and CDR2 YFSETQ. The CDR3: CASSLAGSCELFF. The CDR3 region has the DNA TGCGCCAGCAGCTTGGCCGGTTCCTGTGAGCTGTTTTTT.

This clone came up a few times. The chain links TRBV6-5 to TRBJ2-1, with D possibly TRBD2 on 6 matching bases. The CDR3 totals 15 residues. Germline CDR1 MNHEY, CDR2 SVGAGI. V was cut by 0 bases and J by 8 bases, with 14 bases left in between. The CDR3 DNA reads TGTGCCAGCAGTTACTCGGGCGGGGCCCGGGATGAGCAGTTCTTC. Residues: CASSYSGGARDEQFF.

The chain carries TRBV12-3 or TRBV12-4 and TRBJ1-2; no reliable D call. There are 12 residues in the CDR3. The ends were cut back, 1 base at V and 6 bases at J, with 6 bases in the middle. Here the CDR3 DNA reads TGTGCCAGCAGTTTAGTCCTCCATGGCTACACCTTC. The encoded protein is CASSLVLHGYTF.

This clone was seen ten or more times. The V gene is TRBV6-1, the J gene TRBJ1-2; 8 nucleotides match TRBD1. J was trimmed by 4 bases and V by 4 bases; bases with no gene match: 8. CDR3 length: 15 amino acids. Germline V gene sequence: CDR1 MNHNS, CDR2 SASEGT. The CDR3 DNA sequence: TGTGCCAGCAGTGTCATAACAGGGGGATCCTATGGCTACACCTTC. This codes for CASSVITGGSYGYTF.

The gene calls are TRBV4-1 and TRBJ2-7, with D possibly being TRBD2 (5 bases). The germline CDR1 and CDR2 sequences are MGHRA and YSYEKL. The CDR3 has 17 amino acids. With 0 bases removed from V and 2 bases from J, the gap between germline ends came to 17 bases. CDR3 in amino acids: CASSQDLSSWVPYEQYF. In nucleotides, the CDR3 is TGCGCCAGCAGCCAAGATCTGTCTAGCTGGGTTCCCTACGAGCAGTACTTC.

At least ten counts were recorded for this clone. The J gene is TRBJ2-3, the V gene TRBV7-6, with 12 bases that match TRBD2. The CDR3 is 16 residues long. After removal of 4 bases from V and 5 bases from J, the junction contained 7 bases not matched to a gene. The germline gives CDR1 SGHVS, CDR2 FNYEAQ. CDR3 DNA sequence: TGTGCCAGCAGCTCATCATCTAGCGGGGGGGTAGATACGCAGTATTTT. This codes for CASSSSSSGGVDTQYF.

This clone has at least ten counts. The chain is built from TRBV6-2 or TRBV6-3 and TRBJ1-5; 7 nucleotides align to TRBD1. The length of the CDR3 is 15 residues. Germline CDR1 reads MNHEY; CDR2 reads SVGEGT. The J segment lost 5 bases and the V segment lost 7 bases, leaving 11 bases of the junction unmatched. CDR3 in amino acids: CASTPTGTFDQPQHF. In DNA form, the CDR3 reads TGTGCCAGCACCCCGACAGGGACCTTCGATCAGCCCCAGCATTTT.

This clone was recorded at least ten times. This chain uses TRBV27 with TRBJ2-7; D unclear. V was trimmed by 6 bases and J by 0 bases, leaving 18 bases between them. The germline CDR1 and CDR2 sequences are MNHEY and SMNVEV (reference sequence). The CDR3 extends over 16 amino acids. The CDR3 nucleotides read TGTGCCAGCAGCTTAAGGGCCCTACAGAGCTCCTACGAGCAGTACTTC. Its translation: CASSLRALQSSYEQYF.

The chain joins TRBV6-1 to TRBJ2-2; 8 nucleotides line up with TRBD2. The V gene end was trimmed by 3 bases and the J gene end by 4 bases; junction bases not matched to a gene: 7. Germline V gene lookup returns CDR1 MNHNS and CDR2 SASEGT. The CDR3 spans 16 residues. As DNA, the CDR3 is TGTGCCAGCAGTGATCGGGAGGGTCTGGCCACCGGGGAGCTGTTTTTT. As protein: CASSDREGLATGELFF.

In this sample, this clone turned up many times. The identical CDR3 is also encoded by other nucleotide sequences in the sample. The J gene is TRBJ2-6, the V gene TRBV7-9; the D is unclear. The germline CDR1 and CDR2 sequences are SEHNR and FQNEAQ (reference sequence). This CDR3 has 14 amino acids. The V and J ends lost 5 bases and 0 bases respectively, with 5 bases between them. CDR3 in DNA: TGTGCCAGCAGCACCTTCTCTGGGGCCAACGTCCTGACTTTC. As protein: CASSTFSGANVLTF.

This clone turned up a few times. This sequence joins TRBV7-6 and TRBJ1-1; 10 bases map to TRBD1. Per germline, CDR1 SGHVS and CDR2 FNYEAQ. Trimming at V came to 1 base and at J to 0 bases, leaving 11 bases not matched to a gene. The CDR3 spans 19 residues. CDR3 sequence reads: CASSLDPGGTGDMNTEAFF. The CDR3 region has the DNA TGTGCCAGCAGCTTAGATCCCGGGGGGACAGGGGACATGAACACTGAAGCTTTCTTT.

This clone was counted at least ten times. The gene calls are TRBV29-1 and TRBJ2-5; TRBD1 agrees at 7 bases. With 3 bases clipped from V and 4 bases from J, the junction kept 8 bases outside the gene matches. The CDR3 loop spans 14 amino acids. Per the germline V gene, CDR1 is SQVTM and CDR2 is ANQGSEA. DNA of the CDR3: TGCAGCGTTGACCCGACAGGGAACGGAGAGACCCAGTACTTC. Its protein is CSVDPTGNGETQYF.